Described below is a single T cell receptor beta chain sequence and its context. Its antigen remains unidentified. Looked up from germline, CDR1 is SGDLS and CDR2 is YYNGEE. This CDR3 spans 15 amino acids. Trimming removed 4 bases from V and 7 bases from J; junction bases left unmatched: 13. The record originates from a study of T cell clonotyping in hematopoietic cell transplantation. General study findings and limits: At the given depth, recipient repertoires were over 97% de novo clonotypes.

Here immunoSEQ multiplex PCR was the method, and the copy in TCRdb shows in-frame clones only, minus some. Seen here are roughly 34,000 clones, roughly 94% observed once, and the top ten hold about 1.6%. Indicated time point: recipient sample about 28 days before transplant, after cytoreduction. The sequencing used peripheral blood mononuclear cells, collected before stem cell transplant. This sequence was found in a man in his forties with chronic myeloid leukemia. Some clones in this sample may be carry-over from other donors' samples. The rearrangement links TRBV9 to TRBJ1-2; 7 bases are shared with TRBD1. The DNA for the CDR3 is TGTGCCAGCAGCTTTTCTGGGACAGTTTTACGTGGCTACACCTTC. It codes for CASSFSGTVLRGYTF.